Each of the 26 T cell receptor beta chains below was sequenced from the same sample in a study of blood T cell repertoires in COVID-19. TCRdb keeps only in-frame clones here, not all; method: immunoSEQ multiplex PCR. The sample consists of about 280,000 clones, 85% of them appearing once. Sequences were obtained from peripheral blood. The receptors shown here come from a human donor in a cohort sampled during active COVID-19.

The chain links TRBV27 to TRBJ1-2; possibly TRBD1 for D (6 bases). Germline values: CDR1 MNHEY, CDR2 SMNVEV (reference sequence). V gave up 7 bases and J gave up 5 bases, with 20 bases separating them. This CDR3 is built from 15 residues. CDR3 sequence: CASTPRGGAGYGYTF. The CDR3 nucleotides are TGTGCCAGCACCCCAAGGGGGGGCGCGGGATATGGCTACACCTTC.

This clone was observed a handful of times. The genes are TRBV28 and TRBJ2-2, with no clear D. The CDR3 is 12 amino acids. Trimming pared 6 bases from V and 8 bases from J, leaving 10 bases between. CDR1 and CDR2 (germline): MDHEN, SYDVKM. The CDR3 is CASRNSGGELFF. The CDR3 nucleotides read TGTGCCAGCAGGAACTCGGGTGGGGAGCTGTTTTTT.

The chain combines TRBV19 with TRBJ2-1, with D possibly being TRBD2 (5 bases). V lost 4 bases to trimming and J lost 6 bases, with 13 bases between them. This CDR3 is built from 14 residues. CDR1 is LNHDA, CDR2 SQIVND, per germline (reference sequence). CDR3 loop: CASSNGIRSNEQFF. The CDR3, as DNA: TGTGCCAGTAGTAACGGGATCAGAAGCAATGAGCAGTTCTTC.

The chain employs TRBV4-1 and TRBJ2-3; tentative D call: TRBD2 (7 bases). This CDR3 contains 16 residues. Per the germline V gene, CDR1 is MGHRA and CDR2 is YSYEKL. Between the trimmed V and J ends, which lost 0 bases and 2 bases, there was a span of 12 bases. CDR3 protein: CASSQEWAGATDTQYF. CDR3 in DNA: TGCGCCAGCAGCCAAGAATGGGCGGGGGCCACAGATACGCAGTATTTT.

The genes are TRBV7-9 and TRBJ2-5; perhaps TRBD2 as D (5 bases). Germline V lookup: CDR1 SEHNR, CDR2 FQNEAQ (reference sequence). The V gene lost 8 bases and the J gene lost 2 bases, with 9 bases spanning the gap. This CDR3 spans 12 amino acids. The CDR3 here is CASRDAQETQYF. The CDR3 coding sequence is TGTGCCAGCCGGGATGCTCAAGAGACCCAGTACTTC.

This clone was seen only a few times. J is TRBJ2-7 and V is TRBV5-5, with 8 bases identical to TRBD1. This CDR3 comprises 12 residues. Germline-derived CDR1 and CDR2 are SGHKS and YYEKEE (reference sequence). V shed 2 bases, J shed 11 bases, and the junction held 6 bases outside the gene matches. CDR3 in DNA: TGTGCCAGCAGCTTAGGCCAGGGGGCGGAGTACTTC. Amino acid sequence: CASSLGQGAEYF.

J is TRBJ2-7 and V is TRBV9, with 7 bases fitting TRBD1. Trimming cost V 0 bases and J 4 bases; bases outside gene matches: 7. Germline CDR1 is SGDLS and CDR2 is YYNGEE. This CDR3 is built from 15 residues. The CDR3 region is CASSVGAGGRYEQYF. CDR3 bases: TGTGCCAGCAGCGTAGGGGCAGGGGGTCGGTACGAGCAGTACTTC.

The chain joins TRBV30 to TRBJ1-1; D is ambiguous. The CDR3 contains 11 residues. Germline lookup yields CDR1 GTSNPN and CDR2 SVGIG (reference sequence). The V end lost 3 bases, the J end lost 7 bases, and 9 bases lay between the germline ends. CDR3 loop: CAWRTGVEAFF. The CDR3, as DNA: TGTGCCTGGAGAACGGGAGTTGAAGCTTTCTTT.

This chain connects TRBV10-2 to TRBJ2-7; D ambiguous. Trimming removed 6 bases at V and 2 bases at J, with 14 bases between. The CDR3 sequence is 14 residues long. Germline V gene data show CDR1 as WSHSY and CDR2 as SAAADI. The DNA for the CDR3 is TGCGCCAGCAGAAAGGAACCGCAGGCCTACGAGCAGTACTTC. Translated, it gives CASRKEPQAYEQYF.

The CDR3 DNA sequence: TGCGCCAGCAGCTTGTCCAGGGGTGATGAGACCCAGTACTTC. This codes for CASSLSRGDETQYF. The chain carries TRBV5-1 and TRBJ2-5; a weak D match, TRBD1 (6 bases). The V gene lost 1 base and the J gene lost 5 bases, with 12 bases spanning the gap. Germline CDR1 and CDR2: SGHRS and YFSETQ. This CDR3 has 14 residues.

This sequence joins TRBV6-2 or TRBV6-3 and TRBJ1-1; no firm D call. Per germline, CDR1 MNHEY and CDR2 SVGEGT. The CDR3 is 15 amino acids. V dropped 0 bases and J dropped 2 bases, with 10 bases sitting between them. The CDR3 coding sequence is TGTGCCAGCAGTTACTCGGTGGGAGGCAACACTGAAGCTTTCTTT. Amino acids: CASSYSVGGNTEAFF.

The V gene is TRBV9, the J gene TRBJ2-7; the D gene is possibly TRBD1 (6 bases). The CDR3 sequence is 12 residues long. V was clipped by 4 bases and J by 6 bases, with 11 bases between them. CDR1 is SGDLS, CDR2 YYNGEE, per germline. The CDR3 nucleotides read TGTGCCAGCAGCTCCGGGACAAGCGAGCAGTACTTC. The encoded protein is CASSSGTSEQYF.

This clone occurred once. The gene calls are TRBV18 and TRBJ2-3, with a weak D call TRBD1 (6 bases). Germline CDR1 and CDR2: KGHSH and LQKENI. Between the trimmed V and J ends, which lost 5 bases and 7 bases, there was a span of 16 bases. The CDR3 spans 14 residues. The CDR3 protein is CASSEGAGTHTQYF. CDR3 DNA sequence: TGTGCCAGCTCAGAAGGGGCAGGGACACATACGCAGTATTTT. The whole variable domain, filled in from reference TRBV18 and TRBJ2-3, reads NAGVMQNPRHLVRRRGQEARLRCSPMKGHSHVYWYRQLPEEGLKFMVYLQKENIIDESGMPKERFSAEFPKEGPSILRIQQVVRGDSAAYFCASSEGAGTHTQYFGPGTRLTVL.

The chain uses TRBV7-8 and TRBJ1-5, with unresolved D. The CDR3 length is 15 residues. Germline V CDR1 and CDR2: SGHVS, FQNEAQ. V was clipped by 5 bases and J by 0 bases, with 11 bases between them. The CDR3, as DNA: TGTGCCAGCAGCCTCGACATCTATAGCAATCAGCCCCAGCATTTT. It yields the protein CASSLDIYSNQPQHF.

This clone has a single count. This chain joins TRBV20-1 and TRBJ1-2; tentatively, D is TRBD1 (5 bases). This CDR3 is 14 amino acids long. The ends were cut back, 3 bases at V and 0 bases at J, with 11 bases in the middle. Germline V gene sequence: CDR1 DFQATT, CDR2 SNEGSKA (reference sequence). The CDR3 bases are TGCAGTGCTAGTTCCCTGACAGCTAACTATGGCTACACCTTC. It translates to CSASSLTANYGYTF.

This chain uses TRBV19 with TRBJ2-5; no firm D call. The length of the CDR3 is 11 residues. Trimming took 3 bases from V and 5 from J, leaving 4 bases between them. Germline loops: CDR1 LNHDA, CDR2 SQIVND (reference sequence). Here the CDR3 reads CASSISETQYF. CDR3 coding DNA: TGTGCCAGTAGTATCTCGGAGACCCAGTACTTC.

The count of this clone is one. The V and J genes are TRBV6-6 and TRBJ1-2; 10 bases fit TRBD1. The CDR3 covers 14 residues. V shed 4 bases and J 6 bases; nucleotides not matched to a gene: 5. CDR1 and CDR2 from the germline V gene are MNHNY and SVGAGI (reference sequence). The CDR3 sequence is CASSSAGQGDGYTF. The CDR3 coding sequence is TGTGCCAGCAGTTCCGCCGGACAGGGGGATGGCTACACCTTC.

Comments on this clone: Other DNA variants within this sample encode the same CDR3. The chain carries TRBV5-1 and TRBJ2-7; 8 bases fit TRBD2. With 0 bases clipped from V and 2 bases from J, the junction kept 4 bases outside the gene matches. Germline V lookup: CDR1 SGHRS, CDR2 YFSETQ. The CDR3 totals 15 residues. CDR3 loop: CASSLASGGTYEQYF. In DNA form, the CDR3 reads TGCGCCAGCAGCTTGGCGTCGGGAGGGACCTACGAGCAGTACTTC. Full variable domain (missing parts from reference TRBV5-1 and TRBJ2-7): KAGVTQTPRYLIKTRGQQVTLSCSPISGHRSVSWYQQTPGQGLQFLFEYFSETQRNKGNFPGRFSGRQFSNSRSEMNVSTLELGDSALYLCASSLASGGTYEQYFGPGTRLTVT.

The gene calls are TRBV2 and TRBJ2-1; 7 bases agree with TRBD1. CDR1 is SNHLY and CDR2 is FYNNEI in the germline V gene. V lost 7 bases and J lost 3; bases outside the gene matches: 6. The CDR3 is 14 amino acids. The chain's CDR3 is CASTRQGNYNEQFF. The CDR3, as DNA: TGTGCCAGCACTCGACAGGGTAACTACAATGAGCAGTTCTTC. Combining the CDR3 with reference TRBV2 and TRBJ2-1 gives the whole variable domain EPEVTQTPSHQVTQMGQEVILRCVPISNHLYFYWYRQILGQKVEFLVSFYNNEISEKSEIFDDQFSVERPDGSNFTLKIRSTKLEDSAMYFCASTRQGNYNEQFFGPGTRLTVL.

The chain combines TRBV9 with TRBJ2-1; D remains ambiguous. Germline V gives CDR1 SGDLS, CDR2 YYNGEE. CDR3 length: 13 amino acids. V was pared by 2 bases and J by 7 bases, with 10 bases between. In nucleotides, the CDR3 is TGTGCCAGCAGCGTTCTAGACCCAAATGAGCAGTTCTTC. Protein: CASSVLDPNEQFF.

The chain couples TRBV3-1 (or the pseudogene TRBV3-2) to TRBJ2-7; 10 positions match TRBD2. The germline V gene has CDR1 LGHDT and CDR2 YNNKEL (reference sequence). The CDR3 length is 15 residues. Trimming at V came to 4 bases and at J to 2 bases, leaving 5 bases not matched to a gene. CDR3: CASSRGTSVAYEQYF. Here the CDR3 DNA reads TGTGCCAGCAGCCGAGGGACTAGCGTCGCCTACGAGCAGTACTTC.

V usage is TRBV24-1 and J usage is TRBJ2-5; D uncertain. Germline CDR1 and CDR2: KGHDR and SFDVKD. With 6 bases removed from V and 4 bases from J, the gap between germline ends came to 11 bases. This CDR3 is built from 13 residues. In DNA form, the CDR3 reads TGTGCCACCAGTCGCGCTTTCCCAGAGACCCAGTACTTC. The encoded protein is CATSRAFPETQYF.

CDR3 DNA sequence: TGTGCCAGCAGCCTCCCACAGGGAATCGGCACTGAAGCTTTCTTT. This translates into CASSLPQGIGTEAFF. The V and J genes are TRBV7-2 and TRBJ1-1, with D perhaps matching TRBD1 (6 bases). The CDR3 has 15 amino acids. Trimming cost V 5 bases and J 4 bases, with 17 bases left between them. Germline V CDR1 and CDR2: SGHTA, FQGNSA. Variable domain in full (rest from reference TRBV7-2 and TRBJ1-1): GAGVSQSPSNKVTEKGKDVELRCDPISGHTALYWYRQSLGQGLEFLIYFQGNSAPDKSGLPSDRFSAERTGGSVSTLTIQRTQQEDSAVYLCASSLPQGIGTEAFFGQGTRLTVV.

V and J are TRBV7-2 and TRBJ2-7, with a possible D match to TRBD2 (5 bases). This CDR3 region has 14 residues. V lost 3 bases and J lost 2, with 11 bases in between. Germline V CDR1 and CDR2: SGHTA, FQGNSA. The CDR3 DNA follows: TGTGCCAGCAGCTTCGGGGAATCAGCCTACGAGCAGTACTTC. This codes for CASSFGESAYEQYF. Using reference TRBV7-2 and TRBJ2-7 for the parts outside the CDR3, the full variable domain is GAGVSQSPSNKVTEKGKDVELRCDPISGHTALYWYRQSLGQGLEFLIYFQGNSAPDKSGLPSDRFSAERTGGSVSTLTIQRTQQEDSAVYLCASSFGESAYEQYFGPGTRLTVT.

This clone was recorded only once. V gene TRBV6-2 or TRBV6-3 combines with J gene TRBJ1-5, with unresolved D. The CDR3 runs 14 residues. V lost 2 bases and J lost 7, with 12 bases in between. Germline V gives CDR1 MNHEY, CDR2 SVGEGT. This CDR3 is CASSYSSFGQPQHF. The CDR3 DNA sequence: TGTGCCAGCAGTTACAGCTCGTTCGGGCAGCCCCAGCATTTT.

The V call is TRBV2, the J call TRBJ2-1; 10 nucleotides align to TRBD2. The V and J ends lost 6 bases and 0 bases, in that order; junction bases with no gene match: 5. CDR1 and CDR2 (germline): SNHLY, FYNNEI. The CDR3 covers 16 residues. CDR3 residues: CASRASGRASYNEQFF. The DNA for the CDR3 is TGTGCCAGCAGGGCAAGCGGGAGGGCCTCCTACAATGAGCAGTTCTTC.